This record looks at one TCR beta chain sequence and its context. The data belong to a study of PD-1 blockade in classical Hodgkin lymphoma. Generated by immunoSEQ multiplex PCR, the TCRdb table keeps only in-frame clones and is missing some. The sample consists of around 28,000 clones, around four fifths of them appearing once. Relapses following autologous stem cell transplantation were seen in all patients, with brentuximab vedotin exposure varying. The CDR3 is 16 amino acids. CDR1 is LNHDA, CDR2 SQIVND, per germline (reference sequence). The V and J ends lost 4 bases and 5 bases, in that order; junction bases with no gene match: 8.

The source is a human donor with classical Hodgkin lymphoma. Material: peripheral blood mononuclear cells (PBMCs), obtained before the second cycle of nivolumab. The chain links TRBV19 to TRBJ2-1, with 10 bases that match TRBD2. CDR3 region: CASSTSSGGRDNEQFF. Written as DNA, the CDR3 is TGTGCCAGTAGTACCTCTAGCGGGGGTAGGGACAATGAGCAGTTCTTC. The whole variable domain, remainder taken from reference TRBV19 and TRBJ2-1, is DGGITQSPKYLFRKEGQNVTLSCEQNLNHDAMYWYRQDPGQGLRLIYYSQIVNDFQKGDIAEGYSVSREKKESFPLTVTSAQKNPTAFYLCASSTSSGGRDNEQFFGPGTRLTVL.